The next 27 T cell receptor beta chains were all read from a single sample in a study of blood T cell repertoires in COVID-19. The data were produced by immunoSEQ multiplex PCR, yet TCRdb's version contains in-frame clones alone and is incomplete. The table lists 100,000 or so clones, roughly 80% of them singletons, with approximately 20% in the top ten. Sequences were obtained from peripheral blood. These receptor sequences come from an elderly man with acute or convalescent COVID-19.

This clone has just one count. The rearrangement joins TRBV5-1 to TRBJ2-5, with 9 bases matching TRBD1. Germline V gene sequence: CDR1 SGHRS, CDR2 YFSETQ. The length of the CDR3 is 14 residues. J lost 3 bases, V lost 3 bases, and 3 bases had no gene match. The CDR3 DNA sequence: TGCGCCAGCAGCTCAACAGGGGGCAAAGAGACCCAGTACTTC. This encodes CASSSTGGKETQYF.

This chain uses TRBV24-1 with TRBJ2-7, with 11 bases fitting TRBD1. The length of the CDR3 is 15 residues. Germline V gives CDR1 KGHDR, CDR2 SFDVKD. V trimming: 4 bases; J trimming: 4 bases; junction bases outside the gene matches: 5. The DNA for the CDR3 is TGTGCCACCAGTGACCCGGACAGGGGGCTTTACGAGCAGTACTTC. It codes for CATSDPDRGLYEQYF.

The rearrangement links TRBV2 to TRBJ1-5, with D unresolved. This CDR3 has 15 amino acids. The germline CDR1 and CDR2 sequences are SNHLY and FYNNEI. Trimming left V 1 base short and J 4 bases short, with 11 bases between. The chain's CDR3 is CASSEGHGNNQPQHF. The DNA of the CDR3 is TGTGCCAGCAGTGAAGGACACGGAAATAATCAGCCCCAGCATTTT.

This rearrangement joins TRBV30 to TRBJ1-1; D may be TRBD1 (6 bases). CDR1 GTSNPN and CDR2 SVGIG come from the germline V gene (reference sequence). The CDR3 has 14 residues. V was shortened by 6 bases and J by 1 base, with 15 bases between the two germline ends. CDR3 loop: CACNPGGANTEAFF. The CDR3 nucleotides read TGTGCCTGCAACCCTGGGGGGGCGAACACTGAAGCTTTCTTT.

The CDR3 loop is CASSHSGSMNTEAFF. The CDR3 bases are TGTGCCAGCAGCCATTCAGGGTCCATGAACACTGAAGCTTTCTTT. The chain links TRBV3-1 (or the pseudogene TRBV3-2) to TRBJ1-1; TRBD1 is a possible D gene (5 bases). This CDR3 is built from 15 residues. V lost 3 bases and J 0 bases, leaving 11 bases between the germline ends. Germline V gene data show CDR1 as LGHDT and CDR2 as YNNKEL (reference sequence).

There are a few counts of this clone. The chain links TRBV3-1 (or the pseudogene TRBV3-2) to TRBJ1-5; D possibly corresponds to TRBD1 (6 bases). The CDR3 has 13 amino acids. Germline assignment: CDR1 LGHDT and CDR2 YNNKEL (reference sequence). V was shortened by 4 bases and J by 4 bases, with 8 bases between the two germline ends. The DNA of the CDR3 is TGTGCCAGCAGCCCGGACAGAAATCAGCCCCAGCATTTT. This gives the protein CASSPDRNQPQHF.

The chain employs TRBV21-1 and TRBJ1-4. TRBV21-1 is termed a pseudogene. CDR3 length equals 12 residues. CDR3 bases: TGTGCCAGCAGCTTACGCCTCGAGGAACTGTTTTTT. Residues: CASSLRLEELFF.

The rearrangement uses TRBV4-3 and TRBJ1-4, with 7 nucleotides matching TRBD1. CDR1 LGHNA and CDR2 YSLEER come from the germline V gene. The CDR3 has 18 amino acids. J lost 1 base, V lost 4 bases, and 12 bases had no gene match. CDR3 in DNA: TGCGCCAGCAGCCGCTCACCTGGACAGGAGGGAACTAATGAAAAACTGTTTTTT. Amino acid sequence: CASSRSPGQEGTNEKLFF.

There are many counts of this clone. The rearrangement uses TRBV6-2 or TRBV6-3 and TRBJ2-1; 7 bases fit TRBD2. Germline assignment: CDR1 MNHEY and CDR2 SVGEGT. Trimming took 5 bases from V and 7 from J; bases not matched to a gene: 8. The CDR3 totals 14 residues. In nucleotides, the CDR3 is TGTGCCAGCAGTGAGGGACTACCTGGGAATGAGCAGTTCTTC. Translated, it gives CASSEGLPGNEQFF.

The V gene is TRBV5-1, the J gene TRBJ2-5, with 8 positions matching TRBD2. V trimming: 0 bases; J trimming: 4 bases; junction bases outside the gene matches: 5. This CDR3 spans 15 amino acids. Germline V gene sequence: CDR1 SGHRS, CDR2 YFSETQ. The CDR3 protein is CASSLVRGESETQYF. CDR3 bases: TGCGCCAGCAGCTTGGTGCGGGGGGAATCAGAGACCCAGTACTTC.

The chain has TRBV4-3 and TRBJ2-5, with D maybe TRBD2 (5 bases). V lost 1 base and J lost 7, with 7 bases in between. CDR3 length: 12 amino acids. CDR1 LGHNA and CDR2 YSLEER come from the germline V gene. The CDR3 loop is CASSQGEGTQYF. The CDR3 coding sequence is TGCGCCAGCAGCCAAGGAGAGGGGACCCAGTACTTC.

V and J are TRBV30 and TRBJ1-4, with 9 bases matching TRBD1. The length of the CDR3 is 14 residues. The V gene end was trimmed by 3 bases and the J gene end by 10 bases; junction bases not matched to a gene: 9. The germline CDR1 and CDR2 sequences are GTSNPN and SVGIG (reference sequence). In nucleotides, the CDR3 is TGTGCCTGGAGCACAGGGGGCTTGAGCGGAAAACTGTTTTTT. This sequence encodes CAWSTGGLSGKLFF.

CDR3 nucleotides: TGCGCCAGCAGCCGGGGACTAGCGGTCGACAATGAGCAGTTCTTC. Residues: CASSRGLAVDNEQFF. The chain joins TRBV4-3 to TRBJ2-1; TRBD2 aligns across 11 bases. The CDR3 consists of 15 residues. V shed 4 bases, J shed 5 bases, and the junction held 4 bases outside the gene matches. CDR1 is LGHNA, CDR2 YSLEER, per germline.

This rearrangement joins TRBV5-4 to TRBJ1-1; D is possibly TRBD1 (6 bases). Germline loops: CDR1 SGHNT, CDR2 YYREEE (reference sequence). V lost 3 bases to trimming and J lost 0 bases, with 12 bases between them. This CDR3 comprises 15 residues. DNA for the CDR3: TGTGCCAGCAGCTACTCGACAGGTATGAACACTGAAGCTTTCTTT. This encodes CASSYSTGMNTEAFF.

J is TRBJ1-1 and V is TRBV27; TRBD1 is a possible D gene (6 bases). The CDR3 loop spans 13 amino acids. V was pared by 5 bases and J by 7 bases, with 14 bases between. The germline gives CDR1 MNHEY, CDR2 SMNVEV (reference sequence). This CDR3 reads CASSLREGDEAFF. The CDR3 bases are TGTGCCAGCAGTCTCAGGGAGGGGGATGAAGCTTTCTTT.

The rearrangement links TRBV27 to TRBJ2-3; 13 nucleotides align to TRBD2. The V gene end was trimmed by 5 bases and the J gene end by 1 base; junction bases not matched to a gene: 3. From germline, CDR1 is MNHEY and CDR2 SMNVEV (reference sequence). CDR3 length equals 16 residues. The CDR3 DNA reads TGTGCCAGCAGTCTAGGGACTAGCGGGGGCACAGATACGCAGTATTTT. Translating it yields CASSLGTSGGTDTQYF.

The rearrangement links TRBV25-1 to TRBJ2-5, with 9 bases fitting TRBD2. V shed 5 bases, J shed 3 bases, and the junction held 13 bases outside the gene matches. The CDR3 loop spans 17 amino acids. Per the germline V gene, CDR1 is MGHDK and CDR2 is SYGVNS. This CDR3 is CASSNFGGRGGKETQYF. In nucleotides, the CDR3 is TGTGCCAGCAGTAACTTCGGCGGGAGGGGGGGTAAAGAGACCCAGTACTTC.

The chain links TRBV5-6 to TRBJ1-1; TRBD1 might be the D (5 bases). Germline V gene data show CDR1 as SGHDT and CDR2 as YYEEEE. The CDR3 sequence is 13 residues long. Trimming cost V 3 bases and J 4 bases, with 10 bases left between them. The CDR3 sequence: CASSWRGGTEAFF. The CDR3 nucleotides are TGTGCCAGCAGCTGGCGGGGGGGCACTGAAGCTTTCTTT.

In the case of this clone: The sample carries other DNA sequences with the same CDR3. The rearrangement uses TRBV30 and TRBJ1-5; maybe TRBD1 (5 bases). CDR1 GTSNPN and CDR2 SVGIG come from the germline V gene (reference sequence). Trimming shortened V by 0 bases and J by 5 bases, and 8 bases separated the two germline ends. The CDR3 totals 13 residues. CDR3 in amino acids: CAWSVGGDQPQHF. CDR3 DNA sequence: TGTGCCTGGAGTGTGGGAGGGGATCAGCCCCAGCATTTT. The variable domain in full, completed from reference TRBV30 and TRBJ1-5, reads SQTIHQWPATLVQPVGSPLSLECTVEGTSNPNLYWYRQAAGRGLQLLFYSVGIGQISSEVPQNLSASRPQDRQFILSSKKLLLSDSGFYLCAWSVGGDQPQHFGDGTRLSIL.

The chain couples TRBV30 to TRBJ2-5; tentatively, D is TRBD2 (6 bases). The length of the CDR3 is 13 residues. Between the trimmed V and J ends, which lost 3 bases and 1 base, there was a span of 9 bases. The germline gives CDR1 GTSNPN, CDR2 SVGIG (reference sequence). The CDR3 DNA follows: TGTGCCTGGAGGGGGGACTTCCAAGAGACCCAGTACTTC. It codes for CAWRGDFQETQYF.

The sample holds one count of this clone. The chain carries TRBV5-6 and TRBJ2-3; the match to TRBD2 covers 7 bases. Germline V gene data show CDR1 as SGHDT and CDR2 as YYEEEE. Trimming cost V 5 bases and J 0 bases; bases outside gene matches: 6. The CDR3 contains 15 residues. The CDR3 nucleotides are TGTGCCAGCAGGCCCTACGGGGGGAGCACAGATACGCAGTATTTT. Protein: CASRPYGGSTDTQYF.

This clone was counted once. The chain couples TRBV28 to TRBJ1-6, with D unresolved. The V and J ends lost 7 bases and 11 bases respectively, with 12 bases between them. The germline gives CDR1 MDHEN, CDR2 SYDVKM. This CDR3 is 12 amino acids long. CDR3 amino acids: CASTTLAPPLHF. CDR3 in DNA: TGTGCCAGCACTACCCTAGCACCACCCCTCCACTTT.

The chain carries TRBV5-8 and TRBJ1-1, with 9 bases lining up with TRBD1. The CDR3 has 15 residues. The ends lost 4 bases at V and 3 bases at J; junction bases unmatched: 7. Germline CDR1 and CDR2: SGHTS and YDEGEE. CDR3 loop: CASSSGDRDDTEAFF. In nucleotides, the CDR3 is TGTGCCAGCAGCAGTGGGGACAGGGACGACACTGAAGCTTTCTTT.

The chain has TRBV6-2 or TRBV6-3 and TRBJ2-1; 9 bases map to TRBD2. The germline V gene has CDR1 MNHEY and CDR2 SVGEGT. CDR3 size: 19 residues. J gave up 5 bases and V 0 bases, and 14 bases lay outside the gene matches. CDR3 in amino acids: CASSYSIPLRGGDDNEQFF. The DNA for the CDR3 is TGTGCCAGCAGTTACTCAATACCCTTGCGGGGGGGCGACGACAATGAGCAGTTCTTC.

Only one count was recorded for this clone. V usage is TRBV7-2 and J usage is TRBJ2-2; D perhaps matches TRBD1 (6 bases). This CDR3 contains 14 residues. V shed 5 bases and J shed 3 bases, with 10 bases lying between them. The germline CDR1 and CDR2 sequences are SGHTA and FQGNSA. The DNA for the CDR3 is TGTGCCAGCAGCGCCCAGGGGTACACCGGGGAGCTGTTTTTT. As protein: CASSAQGYTGELFF.

The rearrangement uses TRBV24-1 and TRBJ1-4; 7 bases are shared with TRBD1. Looked up from germline, CDR1 is KGHDR and CDR2 is SFDVKD. With V trimmed by 4 bases and J by 4 bases, 5 bases remained unmatched. The CDR3 has 15 amino acids. Here the CDR3 DNA reads TGTGCCACCAGTGACCCAGGGGGAGGTAATGAAAAACTGTTTTTT. Encoded protein: CATSDPGGGNEKLFF.

V is TRBV27 and J is TRBJ1-2; 8 nucleotides agree with TRBD1. This CDR3 is 15 amino acids long. Germline V gene lookup returns CDR1 MNHEY and CDR2 SMNVEV (reference sequence). The junction had 10 bases not matched to a gene; V was cut back by 2 bases and J by 8 bases. For the CDR3, the DNA is TGTGCCAGCAGTTTAATCGGGACAGGTGGGGGGGGCTACACCTTC. Amino acids: CASSLIGTGGGGYTF.